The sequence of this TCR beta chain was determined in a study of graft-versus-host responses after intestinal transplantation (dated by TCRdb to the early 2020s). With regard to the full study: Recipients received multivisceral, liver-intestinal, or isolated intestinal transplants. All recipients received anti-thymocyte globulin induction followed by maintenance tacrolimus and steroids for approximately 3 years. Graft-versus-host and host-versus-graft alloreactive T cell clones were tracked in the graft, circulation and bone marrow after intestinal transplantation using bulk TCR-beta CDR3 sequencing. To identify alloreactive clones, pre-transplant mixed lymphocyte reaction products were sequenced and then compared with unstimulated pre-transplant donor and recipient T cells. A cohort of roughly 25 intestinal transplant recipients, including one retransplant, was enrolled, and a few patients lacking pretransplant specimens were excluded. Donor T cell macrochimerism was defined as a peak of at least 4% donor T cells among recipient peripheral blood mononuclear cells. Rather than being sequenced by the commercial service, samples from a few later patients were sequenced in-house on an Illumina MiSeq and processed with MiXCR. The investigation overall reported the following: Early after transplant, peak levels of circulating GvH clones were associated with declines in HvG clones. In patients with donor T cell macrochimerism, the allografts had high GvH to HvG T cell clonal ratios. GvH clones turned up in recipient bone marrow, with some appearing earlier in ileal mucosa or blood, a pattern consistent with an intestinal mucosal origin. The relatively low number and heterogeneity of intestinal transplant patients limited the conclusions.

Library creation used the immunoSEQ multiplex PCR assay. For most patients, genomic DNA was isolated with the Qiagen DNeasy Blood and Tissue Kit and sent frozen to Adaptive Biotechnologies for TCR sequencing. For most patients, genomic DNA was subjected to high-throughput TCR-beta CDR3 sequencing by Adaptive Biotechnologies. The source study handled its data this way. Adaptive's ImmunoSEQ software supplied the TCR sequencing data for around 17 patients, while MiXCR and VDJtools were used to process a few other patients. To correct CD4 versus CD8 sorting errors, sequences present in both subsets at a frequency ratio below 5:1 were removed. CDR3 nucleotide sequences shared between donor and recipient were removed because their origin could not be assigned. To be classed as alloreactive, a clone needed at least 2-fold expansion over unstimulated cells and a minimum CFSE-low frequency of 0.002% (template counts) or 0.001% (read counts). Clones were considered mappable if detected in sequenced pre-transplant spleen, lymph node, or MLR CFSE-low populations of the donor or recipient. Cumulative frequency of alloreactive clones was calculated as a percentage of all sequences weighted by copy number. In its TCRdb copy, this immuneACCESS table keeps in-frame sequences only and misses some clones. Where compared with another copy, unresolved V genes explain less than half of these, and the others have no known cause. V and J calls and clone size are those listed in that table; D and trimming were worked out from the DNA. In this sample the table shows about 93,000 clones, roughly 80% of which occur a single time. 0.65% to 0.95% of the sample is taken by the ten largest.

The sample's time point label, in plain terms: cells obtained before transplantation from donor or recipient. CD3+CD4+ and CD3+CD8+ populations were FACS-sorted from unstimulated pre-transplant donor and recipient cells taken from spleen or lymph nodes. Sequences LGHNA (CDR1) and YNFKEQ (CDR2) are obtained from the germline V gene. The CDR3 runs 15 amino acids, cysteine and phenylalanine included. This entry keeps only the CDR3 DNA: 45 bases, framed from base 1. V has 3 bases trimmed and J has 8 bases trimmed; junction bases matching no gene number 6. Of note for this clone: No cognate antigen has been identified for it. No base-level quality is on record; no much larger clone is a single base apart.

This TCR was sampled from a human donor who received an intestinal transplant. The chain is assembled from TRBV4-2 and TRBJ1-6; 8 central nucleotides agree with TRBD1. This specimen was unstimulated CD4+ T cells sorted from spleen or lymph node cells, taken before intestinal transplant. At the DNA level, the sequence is TGTGCCAGCAGCCACTTGGACAGGGCAGATTCACCCCTCCACTTT. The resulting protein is CASSHLDRADSPLHF.